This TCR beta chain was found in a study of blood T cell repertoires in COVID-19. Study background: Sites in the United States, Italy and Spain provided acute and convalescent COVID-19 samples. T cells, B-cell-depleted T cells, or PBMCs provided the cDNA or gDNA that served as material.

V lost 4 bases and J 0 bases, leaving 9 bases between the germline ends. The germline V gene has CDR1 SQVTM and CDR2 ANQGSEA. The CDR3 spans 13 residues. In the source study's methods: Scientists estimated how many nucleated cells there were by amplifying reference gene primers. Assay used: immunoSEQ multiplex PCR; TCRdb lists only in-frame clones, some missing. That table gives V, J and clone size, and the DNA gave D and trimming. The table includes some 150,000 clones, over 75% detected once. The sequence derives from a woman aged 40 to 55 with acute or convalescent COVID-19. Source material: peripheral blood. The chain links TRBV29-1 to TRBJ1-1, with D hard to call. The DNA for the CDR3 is TGCAGCGTTGCGGGTAAAATGAACACTGAAGCTTTCTTT. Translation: CSVAGKMNTEAFF.